Shown below are 5 T cell receptor beta chains from a single sample sequenced in a study of vaccination and CD4 T cells after COVID-19. These receptors' antigens are unknown. Oncomine TCR Beta short-read sequencing was applied to DNA from cultured CD4+ T cells. TCRdb re-called the PCR reads through MiXCR, storing one row per CDR3 protein. The sample contains more than 15,000 distinct CDR3 sequences, approximately 58% of which appear only once. Treatment in this sample: roughly 10-day PBMC culture with coronavirus spike peptide pools or control peptides (ViraFEST assay). The sequencing used cultured CD4+ T cells from blood, collected after SARS-CoV-2 vaccination. Receptors originate from a human donor with COVID-19.

The CDR3 DNA reads as TGTGCCAGCAGCGCAGCGATCAGGACTAGCGGGCCAACGACCCAGTACTTC. Residues: CASSAAIRTSGPTTQYF. V usage is TRBV7-2 and J usage is TRBJ2-5, with TRBD2 matching over 11 bases. The germline gives CDR1 SGHTA, CDR2 FQGNSA. CDR3 size: 17 residues. The trim removed 5 bases at V and 7 bases at J, leaving 15 bases unmatched.

The chain combines TRBV20-1 with TRBJ2-1, with 11 bases identical to TRBD2. The CDR3 has 15 residues. The trim removed 5 bases at V and 6 bases at J, leaving 9 bases unmatched. Germline V lookup: CDR1 DFQATT, CDR2 SNEGSKA (reference sequence). This chain's CDR3 is CSAVSGTSGPNEQFF. DNA for the CDR3: TGCAGTGCTGTTTCCGGGACTAGCGGACCCAATGAGCAGTTCTTC.

This clonotype was counted only a few times. The rearrangement uses TRBV7-9 and TRBJ2-7; 7 nucleotides line up with TRBD1. CDR3 length equals 11 residues. Trimming took 4 bases from V and 7 from J; bases not matched to a gene: 1. CDR1 and CDR2 from the germline V gene are SEHNR and FQNEAQ (reference sequence). The CDR3 DNA follows: TGTGCCAGCAGCTCCAGGGGGGAGCAGTACTTC. Protein product: CASSSRGEQYF.

This clonotype was recorded a few times. The V call is TRBV2, the J call TRBJ1-2; unclear D gene. The V end was cut by 7 bases, the J end by 8 bases, with 11 bases between. The CDR3 has 11 amino acids. The germline V gene encodes CDR1 SNHLY and CDR2 FYNNEI. The CDR3 coding sequence is TGTGCCAGCACATCTGTGGGGGGCTACACCTTC. Its protein is CASTSVGGYTF.

V and J are TRBV9 and TRBJ1-2; D call uncertain. The CDR3 consists of 12 residues. In germline, CDR1 is SGDLS, CDR2 YYNGEE. Trimming removed 4 bases at V and 8 bases at J, with 12 bases between. CDR3 sequence: CASSPWSGGYTF. The CDR3 DNA reads TGTGCCAGCAGCCCATGGTCCGGGGGCTACACCTTC.